This TCR beta chain stems from a study of shared clonotypes between healthy human individuals. Worth noting for this clone: Its cognate antigen is unknown.

The study ran the assay at deep level. Sequenced by immunoSEQ multiplex PCR; TCRdb stores in-frame clones only, minus some. The repertoire has about 1.9 million clones, roughly 93% of them found once; the top ten carry around 1.7%. General study points: Generally, naive subsets (rather than memory subsets) showed larger estimated richness.

It was CD45RO-negative cells, positively selected for CCR7, that made up naive CD8 cells, with terminally differentiated effector memory CD45RA+ cells excluded. The sample taken for sequencing was naive CD8+ T cells from PBMCs. The sequence came from a man between 18 and 35 years old in good health. Some clones in this sample may be carry-over from other donors' samples.

The CDR3 nucleotides are TGTGCCAGCAGTGGGGGAAACGAATGGGCCTACGAGCAGTACTTC. This translates into CASSGGNEWAYEQYF. This chain connects TRBV2 to TRBJ2-7; D uncertain. The V end lost 4 bases, the J end lost 2 bases, and 15 bases lay between the germline ends. Germline V lookup: CDR1 SNHLY, CDR2 FYNNEI. The CDR3 is 15 residues long.